The 12 T cell receptor beta chains reported below all come from one sample, sequenced in a study of blood T cell repertoires in COVID-19 (dated by TCRdb to the early 2020s). Libraries were constructed by the immunoSEQ multiplex PCR assay. TCRdb's version of the immuneACCESS table is confined to in-frame rearrangements and falls short of the full clone set. An unresolved V gene accounts for under half of the shortfall where checked; the remainder is of unknown origin. The sample records some 280,000 clones, 80% to 90% of which are singletons. 3% of the sample comes from the top ten. Sequencing was carried out using peripheral blood. The origin of the receptors is a woman younger than 45 with active or convalescent COVID-19.

V gene TRBV5-6 combines with J gene TRBJ2-7; the D gene is possibly TRBD1 (7 bases). Germline CDR1 SGHDT, CDR2 YYEEEE. This CDR3 contains 14 residues. Deletions cut 0 bases from V and 5 bases from J, with 12 bases between. CDR3 amino acids: CASSLGRGEHEQYF. In DNA form, the CDR3 reads TGTGCCAGCAGCTTGGGCAGGGGGGAACACGAGCAGTACTTC.

The rearrangement links TRBV4-3 to TRBJ2-7, with D possibly matching TRBD2 (5 bases). Between the trimmed V and J ends, which lost 1 base and 3 bases, there was a span of 13 bases. The CDR3 is 15 amino acids. The germline CDR1 and CDR2 sequences are LGHNA and YSLEER. CDR3 coding DNA: TGCGCCAGCAGCCAAGCCGAGGGAACGGGCTACGAGCAGTACTTC. It codes for CASSQAEGTGYEQYF.

This clone appeared a single time. The V call is TRBV24-1, the J call TRBJ2-7; maybe TRBD1 (5 bases). The CDR3 is made up of 13 amino acids. Germline values: CDR1 KGHDR, CDR2 SFDVKD. The ends were cut back, 1 base at V and 3 bases at J, with 6 bases in the middle. The CDR3 coding sequence is TGTGCCACCAGTGATTTAACAGGCTACGAGCAGTACTTC. Its protein is CATSDLTGYEQYF.

This sequence joins TRBV5-1 and TRBJ2-3; D is possibly TRBD2 (5 bases). The CDR3 sequence is 15 residues long. Germline V gives CDR1 SGHRS, CDR2 YFSETQ. Trimming pared 0 bases from V and 2 bases from J, leaving 10 bases between. CDR3 amino acids: CASSLASTTTDTQYF. The CDR3 DNA reads as TGCGCCAGCAGCTTGGCCTCGACTACCACAGATACGCAGTATTTT.

This chain links TRBV12-3 or TRBV12-4 with TRBJ1-1; tentative D call: TRBD1 (6 bases). CDR3 length equals 12 residues. Trimming shortened V by 6 bases and J by 3 bases, and 8 bases separated the two germline ends. The DNA for the CDR3 is TGTGCCAGCAGGGGGGCTGACACTGAAGCTTTCTTT. It translates to CASRGADTEAFF.

A few counts support this clone. The chain is built from TRBV7-2 and TRBJ2-5; a possible D gene is TRBD2 (6 bases). V lost 4 bases and J lost 5, with 20 bases in between. The CDR3 consists of 16 residues. In germline, CDR1 is SGHTA, CDR2 FQGNSA. CDR3 in DNA: TGTGCCAGCAGCTCCCTTTGGGCCGGGGCGGGGGAGACCCAGTACTTC. Protein product: CASSSLWAGAGETQYF. Complete variable domain (other parts from reference TRBV7-2 and TRBJ2-5): GAGVSQSPSNKVTEKGKDVELRCDPISGHTALYWYRQSLGQGLEFLIYFQGNSAPDKSGLPSDRFSAERTGGSVSTLTIQRTQQEDSAVYLCASSSLWAGAGETQYFGPGTRLLVL.

This clone has a count of ten or more. This chain connects TRBV19 to TRBJ2-7; 9 nucleotides agree with TRBD1. Germline CDR1 LNHDA, CDR2 SQIVND (reference sequence). J lost 1 base, V lost 4 bases, and 5 bases had no gene match. The CDR3 totals 15 residues. CDR3 bases: TGTGCCAGTAGTACTTCCGGGACAGGGTCCTACGAGCAGTACTTC. Its protein is CASSTSGTGSYEQYF. The full variable domain, completed using reference TRBV19 and TRBJ2-7, is DGGITQSPKYLFRKEGQNVTLSCEQNLNHDAMYWYRQDPGQGLRLIYYSQIVNDFQKGDIAEGYSVSREKKESFPLTVTSAQKNPTAFYLCASSTSGTGSYEQYFGPGTRLTVT.

The rearrangement joins TRBV6-2 or TRBV6-3 to TRBJ2-5, with a possible D match to TRBD2 (5 bases). This CDR3 comprises 13 residues. V gave up 6 bases and J gave up 3 bases, with 11 bases separating them. Germline assignment: CDR1 MNHEY and CDR2 SVGEGT. The DNA for the CDR3 is TGTGCCAGCAGCGCGCCGGGGAAAGAGACCCAGTACTTC. This gives the protein CASSAPGKETQYF.

The chain has TRBV28 and TRBJ1-2; 8 nucleotides align to TRBD1. Per germline, CDR1 MDHEN and CDR2 SYDVKM. The CDR3 runs to 14 residues. J lost 8 bases, V lost 6 bases, and 11 bases had no gene match. CDR3 DNA sequence: TGTGCCAGCAGAGCAGGGGGCGTAGCAGGAGGCTACACCTTC. This translates into CASRAGGVAGGYTF.

The chain is built from TRBV13 and TRBJ1-1; TRBD1 matches at 7 bases. The trim removed 5 bases at V and 1 base at J, leaving 10 bases unmatched. The CDR3 has 16 amino acids. Germline lookup yields CDR1 PRHDT and CDR2 FYEKMQ (reference sequence). CDR3 bases: TGTGCCAGCAGCCCCGACAGGGTTAAGGGGAACACTGAAGCTTTCTTT. Its protein product is CASSPDRVKGNTEAFF.

Turning to this clone: Other DNA sequences of this sample code for an identical CDR3. This chain links TRBV6-2 or TRBV6-3 with TRBJ2-5; no firm D call. The CDR3 length is 12 residues. The V gene lost 5 bases and the J gene lost 5 bases, with 9 bases spanning the gap. Germline lookup yields CDR1 MNHEY and CDR2 SVGEGT. CDR3 coding DNA: TGTGCCAGCAGTACCACGGGTGAGACCCAGTACTTC. The encoded protein is CASSTTGETQYF.

The J gene is TRBJ2-3, the V gene TRBV5-6, with D possibly being TRBD2 (6 bases). The germline V gene encodes CDR1 SGHDT and CDR2 YYEEEE. The CDR3 spans 13 residues. The germline V and J ends were trimmed by 4 bases and 2 bases, with 8 bases remaining between them. CDR3 sequence: CASSGGSTDTQYF. The DNA for the CDR3 is TGTGCCAGCAGCGGGGGGTCCACAGATACGCAGTATTTT.